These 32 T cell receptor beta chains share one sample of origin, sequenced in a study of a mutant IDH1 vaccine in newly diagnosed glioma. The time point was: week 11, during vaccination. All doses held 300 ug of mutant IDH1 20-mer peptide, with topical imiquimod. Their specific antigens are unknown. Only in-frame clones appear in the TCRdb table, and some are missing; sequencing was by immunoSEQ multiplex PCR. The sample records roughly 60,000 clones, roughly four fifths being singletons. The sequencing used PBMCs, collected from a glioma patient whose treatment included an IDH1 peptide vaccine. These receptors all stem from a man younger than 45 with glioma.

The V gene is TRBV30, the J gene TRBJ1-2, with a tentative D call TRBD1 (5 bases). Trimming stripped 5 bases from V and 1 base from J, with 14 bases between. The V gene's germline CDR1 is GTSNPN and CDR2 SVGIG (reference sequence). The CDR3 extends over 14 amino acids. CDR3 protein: CAWLPGLHNYGYTF. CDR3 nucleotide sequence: TGTGCCTGGCTACCGGGGCTCCATAACTATGGCTACACCTTC.

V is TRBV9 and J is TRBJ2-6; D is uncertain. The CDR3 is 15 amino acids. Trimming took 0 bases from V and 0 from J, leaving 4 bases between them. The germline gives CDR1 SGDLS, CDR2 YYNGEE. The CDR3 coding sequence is TGTGCCAGCAGCGTAGGAGCCTCTGGGGCCAACGTCCTGACTTTC. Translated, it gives CASSVGASGANVLTF.

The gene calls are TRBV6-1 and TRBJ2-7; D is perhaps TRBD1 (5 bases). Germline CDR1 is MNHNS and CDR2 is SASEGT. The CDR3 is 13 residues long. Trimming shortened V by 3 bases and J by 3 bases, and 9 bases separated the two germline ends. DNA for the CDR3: TGTGCCAGCAGTGAGCGCAGGGTCTACGAGCAGTACTTC. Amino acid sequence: CASSERRVYEQYF.

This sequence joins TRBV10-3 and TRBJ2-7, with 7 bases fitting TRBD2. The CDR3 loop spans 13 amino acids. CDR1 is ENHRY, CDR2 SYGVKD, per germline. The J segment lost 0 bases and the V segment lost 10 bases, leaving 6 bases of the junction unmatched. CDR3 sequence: CATSGTNSYEQYF. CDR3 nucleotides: TGTGCCACCTCCGGGACTAACTCCTACGAGCAGTACTTC.

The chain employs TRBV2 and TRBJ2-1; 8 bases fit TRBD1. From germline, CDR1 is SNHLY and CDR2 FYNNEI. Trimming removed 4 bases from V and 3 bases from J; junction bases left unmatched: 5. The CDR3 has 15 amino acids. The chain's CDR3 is CASSATGGRYNEQFF. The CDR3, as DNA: TGTGCCAGCAGTGCTACAGGGGGTCGCTACAATGAGCAGTTCTTC.

CDR3 sequence (DNA): TGCAGCGTTGCGGCTAACACAGATACGCAGTATTTT. The encoded protein is CSVAANTDTQYF. The chain joins TRBV29-1 to TRBJ2-3; D is unclear. The CDR3 extends over 12 amino acids. In germline, CDR1 is SQVTM, CDR2 ANQGSEA. Trimming pared 4 bases from V and 2 bases from J, leaving 7 bases between.

The CDR3 nucleotides read TGTGCCAGCAGCCTTGTCAAGGTAGCGGGAGGGAGCACAGATACGCAGTATTTT. Translating it yields CASSLVKVAGGSTDTQYF. The rearrangement uses TRBV5-6 and TRBJ2-3, with 11 bases lining up with TRBD2. CDR3 length: 18 residues. Germline CDR1 SGHDT, CDR2 YYEEEE. V dropped 4 bases and J dropped 0; count of bases not matched to a gene: 10.

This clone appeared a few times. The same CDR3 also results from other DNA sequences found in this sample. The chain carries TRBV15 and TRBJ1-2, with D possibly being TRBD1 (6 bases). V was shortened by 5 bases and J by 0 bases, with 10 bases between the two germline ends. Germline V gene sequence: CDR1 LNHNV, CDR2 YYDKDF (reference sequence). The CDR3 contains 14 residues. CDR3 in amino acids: CATSRDTANYGYTF. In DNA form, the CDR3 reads TGTGCCACCAGCCGGGACACTGCTAACTATGGCTACACCTTC.

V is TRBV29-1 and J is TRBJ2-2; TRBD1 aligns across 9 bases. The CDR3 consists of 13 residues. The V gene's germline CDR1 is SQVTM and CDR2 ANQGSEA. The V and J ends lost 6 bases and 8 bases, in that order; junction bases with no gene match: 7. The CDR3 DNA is TGCAGCGTCCTTAAACAGGGGGCTGGGGAGCTGTTTTTT. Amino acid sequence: CSVLKQGAGELFF.

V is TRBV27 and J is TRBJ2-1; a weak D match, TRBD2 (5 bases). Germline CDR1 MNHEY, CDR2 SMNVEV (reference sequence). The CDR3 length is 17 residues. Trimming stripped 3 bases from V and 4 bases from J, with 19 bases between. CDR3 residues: CASSFLHGVKQYNEQFF. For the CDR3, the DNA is TGTGCCAGCAGTTTTCTCCACGGGGTAAAACAGTACAATGAGCAGTTCTTC.

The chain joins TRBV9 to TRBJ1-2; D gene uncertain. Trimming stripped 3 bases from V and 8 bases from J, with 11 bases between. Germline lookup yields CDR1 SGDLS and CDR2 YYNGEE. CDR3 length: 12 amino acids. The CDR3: CASSGDFVGYTF. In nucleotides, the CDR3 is TGTGCCAGCAGCGGAGATTTCGTCGGCTACACCTTC.

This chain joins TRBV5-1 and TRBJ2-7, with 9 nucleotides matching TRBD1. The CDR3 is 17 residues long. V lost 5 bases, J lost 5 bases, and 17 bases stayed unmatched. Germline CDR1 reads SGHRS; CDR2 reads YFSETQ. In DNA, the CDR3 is TGCGCCAGCAGTCCAACGCCCGGGACAGGGTTTGTAAACGAGCAGTACTTC. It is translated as CASSPTPGTGFVNEQYF. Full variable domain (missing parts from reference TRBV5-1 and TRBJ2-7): KAGVTQTPRYLIKTRGQQVTLSCSPISGHRSVSWYQQTPGQGLQFLFEYFSETQRNKGNFPGRFSGRQFSNSRSEMNVSTLELGDSALYLCASSPTPGTGFVNEQYFGPGTRLTVT.

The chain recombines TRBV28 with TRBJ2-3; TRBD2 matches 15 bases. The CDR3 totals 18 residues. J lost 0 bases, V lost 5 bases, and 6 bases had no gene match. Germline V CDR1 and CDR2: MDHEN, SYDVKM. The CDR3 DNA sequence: TGTGCCAGCAGTGGACTAGCGGGAGGGCCTTCTAGCACAGATACGCAGTATTTT. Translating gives CASSGLAGGPSSTDTQYF.

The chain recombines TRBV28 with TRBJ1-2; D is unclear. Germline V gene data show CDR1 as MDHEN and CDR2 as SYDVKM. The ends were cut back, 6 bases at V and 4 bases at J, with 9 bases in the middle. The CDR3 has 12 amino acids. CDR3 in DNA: TGTGCCAGCAGCGAACAGCGCTATGGCTACACCTTC. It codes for CASSEQRYGYTF.

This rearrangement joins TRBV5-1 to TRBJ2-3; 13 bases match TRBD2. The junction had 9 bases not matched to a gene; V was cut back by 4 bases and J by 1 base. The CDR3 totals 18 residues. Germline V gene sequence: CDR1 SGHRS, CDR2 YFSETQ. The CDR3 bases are TGCGCCAGCAGCACCCGGACTAGCGGGAGCGTGGGCACAGATACGCAGTATTTT. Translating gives CASSTRTSGSVGTDTQYF.

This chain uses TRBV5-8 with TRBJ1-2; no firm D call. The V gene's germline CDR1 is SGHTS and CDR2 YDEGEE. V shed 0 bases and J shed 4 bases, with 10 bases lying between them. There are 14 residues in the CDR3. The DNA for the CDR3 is TGTGCCAGCAGCTTGGTCTGGCCAACCTATGGCTACACCTTC. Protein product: CASSLVWPTYGYTF.

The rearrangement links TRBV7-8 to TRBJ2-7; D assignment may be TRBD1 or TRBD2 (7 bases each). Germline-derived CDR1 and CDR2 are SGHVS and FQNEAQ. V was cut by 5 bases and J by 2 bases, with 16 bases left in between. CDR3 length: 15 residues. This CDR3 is CASSPGRGPAYEQYF. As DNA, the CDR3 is TGTGCCAGCAGCCCGGGGAGGGGGCCGGCCTACGAGCAGTACTTC.

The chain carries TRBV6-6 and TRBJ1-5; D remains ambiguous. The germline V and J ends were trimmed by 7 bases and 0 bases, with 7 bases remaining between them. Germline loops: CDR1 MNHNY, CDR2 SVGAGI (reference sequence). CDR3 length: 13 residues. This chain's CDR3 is CASTSNSNQPQHF. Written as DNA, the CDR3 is TGTGCCAGCACGAGTAATAGCAATCAGCCCCAGCATTTT.

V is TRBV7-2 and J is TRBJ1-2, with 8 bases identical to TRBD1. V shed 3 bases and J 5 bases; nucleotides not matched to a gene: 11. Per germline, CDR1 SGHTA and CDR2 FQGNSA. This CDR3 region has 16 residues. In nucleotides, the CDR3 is TGTGCCAGCAGCTTGGATTCAGGGGGCATAGTGTATGGCTACACCTTC. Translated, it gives CASSLDSGGIVYGYTF.

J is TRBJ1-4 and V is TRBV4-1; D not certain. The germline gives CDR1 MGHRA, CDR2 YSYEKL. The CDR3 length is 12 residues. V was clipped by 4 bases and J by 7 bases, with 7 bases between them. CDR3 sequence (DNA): TGCGCCAGCAGCCCTGGACGTGAAAAACTGTTTTTT. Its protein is CASSPGREKLFF.

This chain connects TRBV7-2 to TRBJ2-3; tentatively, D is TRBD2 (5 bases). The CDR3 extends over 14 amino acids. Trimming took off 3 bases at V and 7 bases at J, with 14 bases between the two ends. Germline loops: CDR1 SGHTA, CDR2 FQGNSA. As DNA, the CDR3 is TGTGCCAGCAGCTTTCGCGGGCTGGGAAATACGCAGTATTTT. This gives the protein CASSFRGLGNTQYF.

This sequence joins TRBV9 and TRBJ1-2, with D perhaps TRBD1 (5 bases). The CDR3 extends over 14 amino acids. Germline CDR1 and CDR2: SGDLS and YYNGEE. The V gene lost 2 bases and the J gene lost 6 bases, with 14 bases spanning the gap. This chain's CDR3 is CASSVGMGGDGYTF. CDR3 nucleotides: TGTGCCAGCAGCGTCGGTATGGGGGGTGATGGCTACACCTTC.

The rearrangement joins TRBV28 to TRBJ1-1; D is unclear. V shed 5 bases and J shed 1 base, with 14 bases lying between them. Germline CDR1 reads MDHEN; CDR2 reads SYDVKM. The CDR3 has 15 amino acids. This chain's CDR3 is CASSPDQRWNTEAFF. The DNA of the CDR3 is TGTGCCAGCAGTCCGGATCAAAGGTGGAACACTGAAGCTTTCTTT.

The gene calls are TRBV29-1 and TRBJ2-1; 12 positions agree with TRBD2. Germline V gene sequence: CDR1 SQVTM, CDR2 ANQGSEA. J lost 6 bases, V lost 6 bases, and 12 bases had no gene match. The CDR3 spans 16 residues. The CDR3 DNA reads TGCAGCGTGCTAGGGGCTAGCGGGAGGGCCTTCAATGAGCAGTTCTTC. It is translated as CSVLGASGRAFNEQFF.

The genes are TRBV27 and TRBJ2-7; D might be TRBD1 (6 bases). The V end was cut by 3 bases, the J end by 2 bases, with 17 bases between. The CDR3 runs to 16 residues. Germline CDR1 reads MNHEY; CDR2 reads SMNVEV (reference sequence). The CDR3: CASSFYSPQGPYEQYF. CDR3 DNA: TGTGCCAGCAGTTTCTACTCCCCCCAGGGGCCCTACGAGCAGTACTTC.

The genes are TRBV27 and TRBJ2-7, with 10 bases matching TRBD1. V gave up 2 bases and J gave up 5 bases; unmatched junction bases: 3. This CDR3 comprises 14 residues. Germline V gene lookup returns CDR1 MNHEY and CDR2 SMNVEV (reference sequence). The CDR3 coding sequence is TGTGCCAGCAGTTTAAGACAGGGGGCGGACGAGCAGTACTTC. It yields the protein CASSLRQGADEQYF.

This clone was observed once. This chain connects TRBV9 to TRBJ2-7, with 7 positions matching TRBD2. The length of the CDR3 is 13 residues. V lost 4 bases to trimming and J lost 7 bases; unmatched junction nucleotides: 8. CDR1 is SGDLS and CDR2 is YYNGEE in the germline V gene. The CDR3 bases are TGTGCCAGCAGCCTTTGGGAGGGTTCGGAGCAGTACTTC. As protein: CASSLWEGSEQYF.

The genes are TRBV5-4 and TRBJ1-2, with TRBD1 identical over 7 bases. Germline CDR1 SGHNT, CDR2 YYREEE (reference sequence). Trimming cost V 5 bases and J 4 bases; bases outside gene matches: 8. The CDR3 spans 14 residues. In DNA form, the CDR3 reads TGTGCCAGCAGGACGGTAGGGGGCATCTATGGCTACACCTTC. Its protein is CASRTVGGIYGYTF.

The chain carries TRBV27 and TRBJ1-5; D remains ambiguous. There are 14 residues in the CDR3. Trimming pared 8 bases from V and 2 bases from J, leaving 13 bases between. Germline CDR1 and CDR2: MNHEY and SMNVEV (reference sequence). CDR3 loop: CASGISIGNQPQHF. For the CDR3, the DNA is TGTGCCAGCGGGATCTCTATAGGCAATCAGCCCCAGCATTTT.

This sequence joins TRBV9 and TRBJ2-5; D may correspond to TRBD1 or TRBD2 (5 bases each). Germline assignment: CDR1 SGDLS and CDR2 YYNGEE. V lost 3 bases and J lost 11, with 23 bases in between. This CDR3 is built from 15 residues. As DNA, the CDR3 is TGTGCCAGCAGCGACCCCTGGGGTCGCCAAGGGGAGCAGTACTTC. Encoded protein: CASSDPWGRQGEQYF.

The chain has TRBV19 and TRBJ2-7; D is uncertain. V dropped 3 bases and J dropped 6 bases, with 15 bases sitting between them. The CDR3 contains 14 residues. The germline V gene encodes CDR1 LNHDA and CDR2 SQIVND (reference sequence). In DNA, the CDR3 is TGTGCCAGTAGTATGGGCTCTTACTACTCCGAGCAGTACTTC. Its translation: CASSMGSYYSEQYF.

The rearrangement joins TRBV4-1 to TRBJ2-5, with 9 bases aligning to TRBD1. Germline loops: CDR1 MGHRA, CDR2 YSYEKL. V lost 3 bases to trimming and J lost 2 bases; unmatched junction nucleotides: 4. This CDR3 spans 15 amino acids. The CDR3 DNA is TGCGCCAGCAGCCAGGGACAGGGAACTCAAGAGACCCAGTACTTC. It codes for CASSQGQGTQETQYF.